These T cell receptor beta chains were read from a single sample in a study of cytomegalovirus exposure and HLA in healthy donors. Produced via immunoSEQ multiplex PCR; TCRdb's table is partial and in-frame only. The repertoire holds approximately 200,000 clones, with roughly 84% as singletons. Sequenced: PBMCs. The source is a woman under 40 in good health and CMV-seropositive. Each CDR3 is given with its conserved first and last residue. D genes are given only for firm matches. The listing skips clone size in some rows; elsewhere it reads once, few, many or a size class.

D gene	V gene	J gene	clone size	CDR3 DNA	CDR3 protein
.	TRBV4-1	TRBJ1-2	.	TGTGCCAGCAGCCAAGATAGTTCCAAAATGTATGGCTACACCTTC	CASSQDSSKMYGYTF
TRBD1	TRBV6-6	TRBJ2-5	.	TGTGCCAGCAGCCGACAGGGGAGGGAGACCCAGTACTTC	CASSRQGRETQYF
TRBD2	TRBV7-8	TRBJ2-7	.	TGTGCCAGCAGCTTAGCTAGAAGTCCTAGCGGGATAGTCTACGAGCAGTACTTC	CASSLARSPSGIVYEQYF
.	TRBV5-1	TRBJ1-1	.	TGCGCCAGCAGCTTGGCCGGCAGGGAAACCACCAACACTGAAGCTTTCTTT	CASSLAGRETTNTEAFF
.	TRBV2	TRBJ2-5	once	TGTGCCAGCAGTGAAATGAGTGAACTCTTCGAGACCCAGTACTTC	CASSEMSELFETQYF
.	TRBV7-9	TRBJ2-2	.	TGTGCCAGCAGCAACAGCGGGGAGCTGTTTTTT	CASSNSGELFF
TRBD1	TRBV5-6	TRBJ2-2	.	TGTGCCAGCAGCGCAGACAGGGGGCGCGACTTCGGGGAGCTGTTTTTT	CASSADRGRDFGELFF
TRBD2	TRBV27	TRBJ2-7	.	TGTGCCAGCAGTCCGGGACTAGCGGGAGGCGAGCAGTACTTC	CASSPGLAGGEQYF
TRBD1	TRBV7-7	TRBJ2-1	.	TGTGCTAGCAGCTCGGACAGGGTGAGTGAGCAGTTCTTC	CASSSDRVSEQFF
TRBD1	TRBV27	TRBJ1-5	.	TGTGCCAGCAGTCGAACAGGGGGCAATCAGCCCCAGCATTTT	CASSRTGGNQPQHF
.	TRBV29-1	TRBJ2-7	.	TGCAGCGTTGAATGGAGACCTTACGAGCTGTACTTC	CSVEWRPYELYF
.	TRBV6-1	TRBJ1-4	.	TGTGCCAGCAGTCGGGGGAGGCTAGGGGAAAAACTGTTTTTT	CASSRGRLGEKLFF
TRBD1	TRBV11-3	TRBJ2-1	.	TGTGCCAGCAGCCTCGCCGGGACAGAATACAATGAGCAGTTCTTC	CASSLAGTEYNEQFF
TRBD2	TRBV11-2	TRBJ2-2	.	TGTGCCAGCAGCCTTCTCCTTAGCGGGAGGGGCGGGGAGCTGTTTTTT	CASSLLLSGRGGELFF
TRBD1	TRBV2	TRBJ1-2	once	TGTGCCAGCAGTGAAGTGCAGGGGGCTTTCGCGGGAAACACCTTC	CASSEVQGAFAGNTF
TRBD2	TRBV29-1	TRBJ2-2	.	TGCAGCGTTGGGAGCGGGAGGGCCCGGACCGGGGAGCTGTTTTTT	CSVGSGRARTGELFF
.	TRBV19	TRBJ2-2	.	TGTGCCAGTAATCCGGTTCCCGGGGAGCTGTTTTTT	CASNPVPGELFF
.	TRBV7-8	TRBJ2-7	few	TGTGCCAGCAGCTCAGTAACCTACGAGCAGTACTTC	CASSSVTYEQYF